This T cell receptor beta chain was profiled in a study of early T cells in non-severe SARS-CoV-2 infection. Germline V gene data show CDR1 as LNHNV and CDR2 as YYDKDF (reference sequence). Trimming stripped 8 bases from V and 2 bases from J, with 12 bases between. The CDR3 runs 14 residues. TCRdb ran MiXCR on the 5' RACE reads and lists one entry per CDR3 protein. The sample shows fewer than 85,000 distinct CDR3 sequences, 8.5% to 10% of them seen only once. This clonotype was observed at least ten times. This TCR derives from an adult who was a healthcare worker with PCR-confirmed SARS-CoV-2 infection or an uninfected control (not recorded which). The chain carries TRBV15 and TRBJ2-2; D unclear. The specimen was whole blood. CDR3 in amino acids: CATRITGNTGELFF. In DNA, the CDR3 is TGTGCCACCCGAATCACGGGTAACACCGGGGAGCTGTTTTTT.